The source of this TCR beta chain is a study of blood T cell repertoires in COVID-19. The overall study: In each case, the material was cDNA or gDNA derived from T cells, B-cell-depleted T cells, or PBMCs.

In the original workflow: Reference gene primer amplification gave nucleated cell count estimates. Clones were read by immunoSEQ multiplex PCR, and TCRdb kept only the in-frame ones, dropping some. V and J calls and clone size are given by that table; D and trimming were obtained from the DNA. The sample holds 450,000 or so clones; 70% to 90% are singletons and the top ten take roughly 0.87%. Recruited during active infection, patients (from Seattle) were subsequently followed longitudinally. This CDR3 is 18 amino acids long. The specimen sequenced was peripheral blood. This chain connects TRBV21-1 to TRBJ2-7; the D call of TRBD2 is as the table states it, not checked on the DNA. TRBV21-1 is given as a pseudogene. The TCR sequence derives from a man aged 18 to 30 with COVID-19, enrolled during active disease. CDR3 loop: CASSNHPERSSISYEQYF. In nucleotides, the CDR3 is TGTGCCAGCAGCAATCATCCAGAGCGGTCGTCGATTAGCTACGAGCAGTACTTC.